The sequence of this T cell receptor beta chain was determined in a study of blood T cell repertoires in COVID-19. Study overall: Acute and convalescent COVID-19 samples came from the United States, Italy and Spain. Sample material is recorded as cDNA or gDNA derived from T cells, B-cell-depleted T cells, or PBMCs.

The CDR3 has 15 residues. Germline-derived CDR1 and CDR2 are MNHNY and SVGAGI (reference sequence). V gave up 7 bases and J gave up 4 bases; unmatched junction bases: 10. Patients from Seattle were sampled longitudinally, starting during active infection. This table comes from immunoSEQ multiplex PCR, and its TCRdb copy is limited to in-frame clones, with some not included. The table shows about 68,000 clones, with around 90% occurring only once. The sequence derives from a middle-aged man with COVID-19, enrolled during active disease. Sequenced: peripheral blood. V and J are TRBV6-6 and TRBJ1-2; 9 bases are a match to TRBD1. CDR3: CASTITDRGLYGYTF. CDR3 DNA: TGTGCCAGCACCATTACGGACAGGGGCCTCTATGGCTACACCTTC.